This T cell receptor beta chain was identified during a study of blood T cell repertoires in COVID-19. Study-wide context: T cells, B-cell-depleted T cells, or PBMCs supplied cDNA or gDNA.

In this sample, this clone turned up a few times. The V and J ends lost 5 bases and 0 bases respectively, with 13 bases between them. This CDR3 spans 16 amino acids. Per germline, CDR1 SEHNR and CDR2 FQNEAQ (reference sequence). In the study's own analysis: Reference gene primer amplification gave estimated nucleated cell counts. Some clones are missing from TCRdb's copy, which holds only in-frame ones; the method was immunoSEQ multiplex PCR. V and J calls and clone size are as listed in that table; D and trimming were resolved from the DNA. The repertoire holds over 300,000 clones, with 80% to 90% as singletons.

Sequenced material: peripheral blood. The sequence derives from a woman between 50 and 59 years old with acute or convalescent COVID-19. The chain links TRBV7-9 to TRBJ1-4; tentative D call: TRBD1 (6 bases). CDR3 sequence: CASSSDRRATNEKLFF. The CDR3 DNA sequence: TGTGCCAGCAGCAGCGACAGGCGAGCAACTAATGAAAAACTGTTTTTT.